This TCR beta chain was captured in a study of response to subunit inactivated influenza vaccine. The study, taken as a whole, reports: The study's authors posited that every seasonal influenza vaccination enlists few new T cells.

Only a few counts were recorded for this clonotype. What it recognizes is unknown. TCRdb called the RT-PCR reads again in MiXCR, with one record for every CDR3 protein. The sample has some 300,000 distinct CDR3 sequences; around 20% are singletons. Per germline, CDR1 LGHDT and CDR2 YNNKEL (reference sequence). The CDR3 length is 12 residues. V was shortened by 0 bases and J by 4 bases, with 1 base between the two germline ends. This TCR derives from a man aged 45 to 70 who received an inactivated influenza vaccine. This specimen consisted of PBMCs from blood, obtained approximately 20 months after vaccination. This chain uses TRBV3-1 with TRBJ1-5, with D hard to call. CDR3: CASSQENQPQHF. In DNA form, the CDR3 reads TGTGCCAGCAGCCAAGAGAATCAGCCCCAGCATTTT.